This T cell receptor (beta chain) was obtained from a study of graft-versus-host responses after intestinal transplantation. About the study: Recipients obtained multivisceral, liver-intestinal, or isolated intestinal transplants. Study-wide results and limits: GvH clones were found in recipient marrow; some appeared first in ileum or blood.

Only in-frame clones appear in the TCRdb table, and some are missing; sequencing was by immunoSEQ multiplex PCR. The repertoire holds about 9,600 clones, with around 88% as singletons. This CDR3 has 16 amino acids. Trimming pared 0 bases from V and 2 bases from J, leaving 16 bases between. The germline gives CDR1 SQVTM, CDR2 ANQGSEA. Graft samples were processed, releasing intraepithelial and lamina propria lymphocytes. As regards this clone: The target antigen is unknown.

Sequenced here: ileum tissue, sampled 729 days after intestinal transplantation. The receptor was isolated from a human patient who received an intestinal transplant, so some T cells may come from the graft donor. The V and J genes are TRBV29-1 and TRBJ1-2; no definite D call. The CDR3 protein is CSVEDNWVGENYGYTF. CDR3 coding DNA: TGCAGCGTTGAAGACAATTGGGTCGGGGAGAACTATGGCTACACCTTC.